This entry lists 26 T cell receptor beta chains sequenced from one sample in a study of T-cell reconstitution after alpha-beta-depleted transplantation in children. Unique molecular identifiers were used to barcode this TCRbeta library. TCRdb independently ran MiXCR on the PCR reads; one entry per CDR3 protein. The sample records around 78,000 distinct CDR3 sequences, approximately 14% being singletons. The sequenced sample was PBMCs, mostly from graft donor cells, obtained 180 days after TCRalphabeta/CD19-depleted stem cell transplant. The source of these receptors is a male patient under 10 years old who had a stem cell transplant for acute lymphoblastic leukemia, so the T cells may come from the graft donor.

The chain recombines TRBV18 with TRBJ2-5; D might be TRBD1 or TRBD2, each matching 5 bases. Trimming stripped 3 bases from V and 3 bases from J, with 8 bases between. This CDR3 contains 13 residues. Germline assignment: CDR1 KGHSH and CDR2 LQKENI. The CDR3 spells CASSPGRKETQYF. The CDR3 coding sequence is TGTGCCAGCTCACCGGGACGGAAAGAGACCCAGTACTTC. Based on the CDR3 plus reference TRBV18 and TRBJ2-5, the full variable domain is NAGVMQNPRHLVRRRGQEARLRCSPMKGHSHVYWYRQLPEEGLKFMVYLQKENIIDESGMPKERFSAEFPKEGPSILRIQQVVRGDSAAYFCASSPGRKETQYFGPGTRLLVL.

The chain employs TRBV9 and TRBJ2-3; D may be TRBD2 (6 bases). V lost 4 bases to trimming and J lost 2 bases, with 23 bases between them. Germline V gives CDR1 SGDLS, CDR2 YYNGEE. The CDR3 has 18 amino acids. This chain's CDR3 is CASSHNPDYGGSTDTQYF. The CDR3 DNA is TGTGCCAGCAGCCATAACCCTGACTATGGAGGGTCCACAGATACGCAGTATTTT. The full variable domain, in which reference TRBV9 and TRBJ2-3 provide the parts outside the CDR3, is DSGVTQTPKHLITATGQRVTLRCSPRSGDLSVYWYQQSLDQGLQFLIQYYNGEERAKGNILERFSAQQFPDLHSELNLSSLELGDSALYFCASSHNPDYGGSTDTQYFGPGTRLTVL.

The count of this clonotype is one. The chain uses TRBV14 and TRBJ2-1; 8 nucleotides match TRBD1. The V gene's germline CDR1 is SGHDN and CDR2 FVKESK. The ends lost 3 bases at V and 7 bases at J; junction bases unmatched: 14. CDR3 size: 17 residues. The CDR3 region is CASSHPQGTGSRNEQFF. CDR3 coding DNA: TGTGCCAGCAGCCACCCCCAGGGGACAGGCTCCCGGAATGAGCAGTTCTTC.

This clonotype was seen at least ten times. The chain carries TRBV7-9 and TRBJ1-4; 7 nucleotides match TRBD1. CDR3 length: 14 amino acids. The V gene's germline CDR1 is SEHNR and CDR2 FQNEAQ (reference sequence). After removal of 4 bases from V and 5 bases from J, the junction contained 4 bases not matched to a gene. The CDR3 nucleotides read TGTGCCAGCAGCTCCGGGACAGAGAATGAAAAACTGTTTTTT. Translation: CASSSGTENEKLFF.

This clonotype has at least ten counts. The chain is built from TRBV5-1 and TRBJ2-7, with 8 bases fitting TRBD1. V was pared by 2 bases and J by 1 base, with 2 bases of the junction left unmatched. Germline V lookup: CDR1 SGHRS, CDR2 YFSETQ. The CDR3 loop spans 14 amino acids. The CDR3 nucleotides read TGCGCCAGCAGCTTAAACAGGGGGTCCTACGAGCAGTACTTC. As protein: CASSLNRGSYEQYF.

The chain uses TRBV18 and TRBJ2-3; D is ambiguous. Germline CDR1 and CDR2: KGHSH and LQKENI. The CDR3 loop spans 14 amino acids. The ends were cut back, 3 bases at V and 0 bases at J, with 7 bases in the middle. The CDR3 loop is CASSPTMSTDTQYF. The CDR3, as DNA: TGTGCCAGCTCACCGACCATGAGCACAGATACGCAGTATTTT.

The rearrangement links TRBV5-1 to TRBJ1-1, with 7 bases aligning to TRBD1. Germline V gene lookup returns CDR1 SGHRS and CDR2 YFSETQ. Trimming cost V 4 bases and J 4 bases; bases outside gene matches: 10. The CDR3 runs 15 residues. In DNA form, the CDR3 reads TGCGCCAGCAGCCTTTTACAGGGGATCCCCACTGAAGCTTTCTTT. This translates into CASSLLQGIPTEAFF.

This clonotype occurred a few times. The CDR3 DNA follows: TGCAGTGCAACAGGGGCCCAAGAGACCCAGTACTTC. This encodes CSATGAQETQYF. V usage is TRBV20-1 and J usage is TRBJ2-5, with TRBD1 identical over 7 bases. V was clipped by 6 bases and J by 1 base; unmatched bases: 2. CDR3 length: 12 amino acids. The germline V gene has CDR1 DFQATT and CDR2 SNEGSKA (reference sequence).

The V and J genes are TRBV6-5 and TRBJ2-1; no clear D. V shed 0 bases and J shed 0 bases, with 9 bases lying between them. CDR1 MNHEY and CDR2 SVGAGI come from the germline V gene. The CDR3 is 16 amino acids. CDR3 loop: CASSYSTGYSYNEQFF. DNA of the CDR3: TGTGCCAGCAGTTACTCAACTGGCTACTCCTACAATGAGCAGTTCTTC.

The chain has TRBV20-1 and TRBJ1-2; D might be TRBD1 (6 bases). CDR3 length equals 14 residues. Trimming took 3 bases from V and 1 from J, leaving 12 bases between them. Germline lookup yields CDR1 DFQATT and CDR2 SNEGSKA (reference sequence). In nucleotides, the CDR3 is TGCAGTGCTAGCCGGCAGGGGCGTAACTATGGCTACACCTTC. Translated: CSASRQGRNYGYTF.

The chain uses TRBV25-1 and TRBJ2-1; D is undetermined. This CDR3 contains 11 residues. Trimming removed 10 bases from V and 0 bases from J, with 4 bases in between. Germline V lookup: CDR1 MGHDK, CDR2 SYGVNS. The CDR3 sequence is CATSSYNEQFF. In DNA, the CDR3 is TGTGCCACTAGCTCCTACAATGAGCAGTTCTTC.

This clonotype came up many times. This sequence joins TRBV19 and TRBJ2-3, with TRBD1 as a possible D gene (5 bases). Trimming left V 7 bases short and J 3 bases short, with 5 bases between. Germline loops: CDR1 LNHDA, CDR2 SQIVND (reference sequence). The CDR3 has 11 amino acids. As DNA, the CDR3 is TGTGCCAGTAAGGGGACAGATACGCAGTATTTT. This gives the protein CASKGTDTQYF.

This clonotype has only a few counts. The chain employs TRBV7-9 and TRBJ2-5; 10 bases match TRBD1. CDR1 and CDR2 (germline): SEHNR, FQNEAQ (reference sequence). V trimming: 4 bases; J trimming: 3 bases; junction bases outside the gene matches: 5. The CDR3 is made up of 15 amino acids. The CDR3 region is CASSSSDRGKETQYF. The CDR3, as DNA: TGTGCCAGCAGCTCCTCGGACAGGGGGAAAGAGACCCAGTACTTC.

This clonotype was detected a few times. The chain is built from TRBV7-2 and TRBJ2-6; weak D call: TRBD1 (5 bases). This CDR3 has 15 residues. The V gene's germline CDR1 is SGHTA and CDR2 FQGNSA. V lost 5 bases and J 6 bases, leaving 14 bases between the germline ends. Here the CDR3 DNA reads TGTGCCAGCAGCCCAGGGTGGAGCGCGGCCAACGTCCTGACTTTC. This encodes CASSPGWSAANVLTF.

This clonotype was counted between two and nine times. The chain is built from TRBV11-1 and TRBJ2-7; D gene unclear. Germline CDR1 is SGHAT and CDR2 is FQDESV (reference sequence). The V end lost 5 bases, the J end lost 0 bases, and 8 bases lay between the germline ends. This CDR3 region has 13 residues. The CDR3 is CASSRHRSYEQYF. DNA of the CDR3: TGTGCCAGCAGCCGACATCGCTCCTACGAGCAGTACTTC.

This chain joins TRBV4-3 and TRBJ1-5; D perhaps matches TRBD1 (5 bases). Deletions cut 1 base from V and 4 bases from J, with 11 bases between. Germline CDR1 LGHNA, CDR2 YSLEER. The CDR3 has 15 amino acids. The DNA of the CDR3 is TGCGCCAGCAGCCAAGGTGGGGGGGTTAATCAGCCCCAGCATTTT. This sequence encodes CASSQGGGVNQPQHF.

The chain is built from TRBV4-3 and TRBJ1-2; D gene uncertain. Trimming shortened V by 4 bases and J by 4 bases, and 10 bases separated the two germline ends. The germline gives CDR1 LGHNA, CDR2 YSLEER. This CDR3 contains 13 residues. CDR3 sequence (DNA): TGCGCCAGCAGCCCTCAGTACCGCTATGGCTACACCTTC. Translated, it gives CASSPQYRYGYTF.

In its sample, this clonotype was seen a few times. CDR3 in amino acids: CSSKGPGGITTEAFF. CDR3 nucleotide sequence: TGCAGCTCCAAGGGACCAGGGGGCATAACCACTGAAGCTTTCTTT. The V gene is TRBV29-1, the J gene TRBJ1-1, with 8 bases aligning to TRBD1. There are 15 residues in the CDR3. V lost 8 bases to trimming and J lost 4 bases; unmatched junction nucleotides: 15. Germline CDR1 reads SQVTM; CDR2 reads ANQGSEA. Full variable domain (missing parts from reference TRBV29-1 and TRBJ1-1): SAVISQKPSRDICQRGTSLTIQCQVDSQVTMMFWYRQQPGQSLTLIATANQGSEATYESGFVIDKFPISRPNLTFSTLTVSNMSPEDSSIYLCSSKGPGGITTEAFFGQGTRLTVV.

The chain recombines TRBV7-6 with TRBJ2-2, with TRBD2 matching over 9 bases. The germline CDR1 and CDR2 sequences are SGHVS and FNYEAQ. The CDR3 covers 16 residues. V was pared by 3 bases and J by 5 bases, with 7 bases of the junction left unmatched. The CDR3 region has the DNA TGTGCCAGCAGCTTCCTAGCGGGAAGGGGTACCGGGGAGCTGTTTTTT. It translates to CASSFLAGRGTGELFF.

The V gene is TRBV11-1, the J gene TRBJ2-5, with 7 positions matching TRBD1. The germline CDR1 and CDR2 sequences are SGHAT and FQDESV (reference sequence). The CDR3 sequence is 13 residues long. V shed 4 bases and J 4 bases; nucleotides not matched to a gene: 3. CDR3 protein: CASSYHRGETQYF. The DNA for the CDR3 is TGTGCCAGCAGCTACCACAGGGGAGAGACCCAGTACTTC.

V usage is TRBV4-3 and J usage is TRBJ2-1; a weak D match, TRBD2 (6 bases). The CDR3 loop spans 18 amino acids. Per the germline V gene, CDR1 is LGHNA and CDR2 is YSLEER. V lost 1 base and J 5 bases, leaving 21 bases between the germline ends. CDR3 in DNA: TGCGCCAGCAGCCAAGTTCGGACGCGGGGCGTAAAGCACAATGAGCAGTTCTTC. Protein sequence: CASSQVRTRGVKHNEQFF.

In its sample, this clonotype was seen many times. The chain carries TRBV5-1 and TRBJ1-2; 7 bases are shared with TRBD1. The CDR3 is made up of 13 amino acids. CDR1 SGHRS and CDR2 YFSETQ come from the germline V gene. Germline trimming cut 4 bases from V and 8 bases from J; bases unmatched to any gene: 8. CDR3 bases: TGCGCCAGCAGCATACAGGGGCGTGAAGGCTACACCTTC. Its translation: CASSIQGREGYTF.

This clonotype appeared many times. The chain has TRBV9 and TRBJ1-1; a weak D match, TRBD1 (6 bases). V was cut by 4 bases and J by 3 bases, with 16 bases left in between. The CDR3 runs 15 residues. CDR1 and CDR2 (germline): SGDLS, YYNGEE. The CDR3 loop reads CASSPHHRVDTEAFF. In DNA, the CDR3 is TGTGCCAGCAGCCCCCACCACAGGGTTGACACTGAAGCTTTCTTT.

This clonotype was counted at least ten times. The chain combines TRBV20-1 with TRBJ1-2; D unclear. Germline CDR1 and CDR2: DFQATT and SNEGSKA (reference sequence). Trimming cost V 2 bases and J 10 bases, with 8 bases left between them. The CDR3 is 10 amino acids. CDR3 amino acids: CSARLRLYTF. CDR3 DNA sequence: TGCAGTGCTAGACTCCGCCTCTACACCTTC.

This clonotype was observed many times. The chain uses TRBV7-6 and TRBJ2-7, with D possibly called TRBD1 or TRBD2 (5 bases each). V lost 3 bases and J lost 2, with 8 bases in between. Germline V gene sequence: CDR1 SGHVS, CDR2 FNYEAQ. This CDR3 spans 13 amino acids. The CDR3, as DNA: TGTGCCAGCAGCTTGGGGGTTACCTACGAGCAGTACTTC. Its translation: CASSLGVTYEQYF.

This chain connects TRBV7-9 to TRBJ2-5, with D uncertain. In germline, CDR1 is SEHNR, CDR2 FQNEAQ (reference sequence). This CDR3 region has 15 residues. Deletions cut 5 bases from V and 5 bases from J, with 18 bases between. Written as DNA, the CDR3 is TGTGCCAGCAGCCCTGCGCTCCTCCGCGAGGAGACCCAGTACTTC. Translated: CASSPALLREETQYF.